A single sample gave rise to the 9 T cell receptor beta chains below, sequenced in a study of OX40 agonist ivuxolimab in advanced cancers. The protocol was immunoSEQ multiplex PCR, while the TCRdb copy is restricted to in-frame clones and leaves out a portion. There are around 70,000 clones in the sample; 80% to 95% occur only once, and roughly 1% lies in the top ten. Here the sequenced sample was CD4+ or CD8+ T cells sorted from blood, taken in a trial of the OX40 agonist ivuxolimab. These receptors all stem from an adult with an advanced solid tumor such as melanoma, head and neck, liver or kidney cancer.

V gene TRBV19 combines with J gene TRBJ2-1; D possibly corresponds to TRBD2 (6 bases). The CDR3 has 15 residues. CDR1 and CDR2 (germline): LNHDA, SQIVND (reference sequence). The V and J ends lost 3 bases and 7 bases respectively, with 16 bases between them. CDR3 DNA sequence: TGTGCCAGTAGTATTGGGGGAGGCTTTTTTAATGAGCAGTTCTTC. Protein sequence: CASSIGGGFFNEQFF.

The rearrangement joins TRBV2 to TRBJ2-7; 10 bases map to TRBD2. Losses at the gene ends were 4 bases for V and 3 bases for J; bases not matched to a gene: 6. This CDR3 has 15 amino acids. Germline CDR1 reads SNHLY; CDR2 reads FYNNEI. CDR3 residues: CASSASGGGNYEQYF. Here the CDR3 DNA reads TGTGCCAGCAGTGCAAGCGGGGGGGGTAACTACGAGCAGTACTTC.

CDR3 nucleotide sequence: TGTGCCAGCAGGTCCCCCCTCGGCTCTTACACTGAAGCTTTCTTT. It translates to CASRSPLGSYTEAFF. The chain employs TRBV28 and TRBJ1-1; D is uncertain. The CDR3 runs 15 residues. Germline V gene lookup returns CDR1 MDHEN and CDR2 SYDVKM. V was clipped by 6 bases and J by 3 bases, with 17 bases between them.

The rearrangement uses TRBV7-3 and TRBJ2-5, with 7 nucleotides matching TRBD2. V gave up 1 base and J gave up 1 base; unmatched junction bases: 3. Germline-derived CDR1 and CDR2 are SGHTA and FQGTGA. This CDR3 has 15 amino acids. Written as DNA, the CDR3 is TGTGCCAGCAGCTTAAGGGCGGGGGTCCAAGAGACCCAGTACTTC. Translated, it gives CASSLRAGVQETQYF.

Here the CDR3 DNA reads TGTGCCAGCAGCCCGCAGGGGGATCAGCCCCAGCATTTT. Protein product: CASSPQGDQPQHF. The rearrangement joins TRBV7-6 to TRBJ1-5; 7 positions agree with TRBD1. Germline V gene lookup returns CDR1 SGHVS and CDR2 FNYEAQ. The CDR3 runs to 13 residues. V dropped 5 bases and J dropped 5; count of bases not matched to a gene: 3.

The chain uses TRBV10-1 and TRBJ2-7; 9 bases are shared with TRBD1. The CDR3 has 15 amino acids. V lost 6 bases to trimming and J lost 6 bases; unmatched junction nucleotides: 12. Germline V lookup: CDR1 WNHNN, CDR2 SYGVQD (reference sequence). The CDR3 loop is CASSPIATGGGEQYF. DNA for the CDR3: TGCGCCAGCAGCCCCATCGCCACAGGGGGCGGCGAGCAGTACTTC.

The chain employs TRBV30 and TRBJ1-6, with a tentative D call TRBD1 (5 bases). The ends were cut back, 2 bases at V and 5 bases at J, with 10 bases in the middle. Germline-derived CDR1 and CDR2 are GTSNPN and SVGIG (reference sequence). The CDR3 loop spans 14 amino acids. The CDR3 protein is CAWSPPGHNSPLHF. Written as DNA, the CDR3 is TGTGCCTGGAGTCCTCCGGGGCATAATTCACCCCTCCACTTT.

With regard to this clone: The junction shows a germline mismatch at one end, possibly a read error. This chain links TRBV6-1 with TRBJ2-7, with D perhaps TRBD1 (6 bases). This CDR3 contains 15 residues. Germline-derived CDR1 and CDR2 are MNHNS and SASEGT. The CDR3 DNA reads TGCCTACTAGAGGGACACCAGAGCTCGGGTTACGAGCAGTACTTC. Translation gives CLLEGHQSSGYEQYF.

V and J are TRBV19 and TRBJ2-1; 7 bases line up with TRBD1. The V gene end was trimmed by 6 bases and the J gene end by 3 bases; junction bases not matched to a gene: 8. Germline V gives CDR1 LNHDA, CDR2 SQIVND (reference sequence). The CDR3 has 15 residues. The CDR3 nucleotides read TGTGCCAGTAGGAAAGACAGGGATAACTACAATGAGCAGTTCTTC. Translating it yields CASRKDRDNYNEQFF.